This T cell receptor (beta chain) was identified in a study of T cell responses to AZD1222 COVID-19 vaccine (dated by TCRdb to about 2021). A note on the overall study: A total of more than 230 trial participants underwent TCR sequencing, of whom about 210 had received two doses of AZD1222 and some 26 had received two doses of the MenACWY control vaccine. Enrollment into the trials was organized by age into subgroups of 18-55, 56-69 and 70-plus years, and those subgroups contained approximately 150, 30 and 60 TCR-sequenced participants, respectively. Summary of the overall study and its limitations: The 56-69-year group was small, and its depth increase did not reach significance, likely because of low power. Because no day 14 peak-response samples were available, repertoires were characterized only after the peak T cell response. Only a handful of AZD1222 recipients were SARS-CoV-2 seropositive at baseline, limiting conclusions about previously exposed vaccinees. The vaccine-associated CD4 TCRs covered the entire spike protein, and the dominant responses fell in regions 160-218 and 743-854. Reportedly, almost half of the unique spike-specific TCRs recognized epitopes lying outside the regions that are mutated in the B.1.351 and B.1.1.7 variants. Spike-specific TCR breadth and depth rose significantly after two AZD1222 doses compared with day 0 and with MenACWY recipients. Most participants were white British and females outnumbered males, and the authors suggested that clonal diversity may have been underestimated.

A note on this clone: It lacks a known antigen. Base-call qualities are not available, and no considerably larger clone is one nucleotide away.

Trimming takes 6 bases from V and 5 bases from J, and the germline ends sit 8 bases apart. As encoded in the germline V gene (reference sequence), CDR1 is DFQATT while CDR2 is SNEGSKA. There are 11 amino acids in the CDR3, from cysteine to phenylalanine inclusive. CDR3 DNA is the only sequence kept; it has 33 bases, read in frame from the first base. This sample's time point label indicates: about 28 days (+/-7) after the second vaccine dose. AZD1222 recipients given second doses at about 4 weeks or at about 12 weeks were pooled, since spike-specific TCR depth and breadth were not found to differ between the two schedules. Samples from vaccinated people were obtained from the UK trials COV001 and COV002, which included a single-blind randomized controlled phase 2/3 trial of AZD1222 (ChAdOx1 nCoV-19) in healthy adults. Trial participant PBMC samples were collected at day 0 and day 28 after the second dose for TCRbeta chain sequencing.

The CDR3 regions of human TCRbeta chains were analyzed by immunosequencing. The published analysis was carried out like this. Repertoire TCRs were checked for matches against a reference library of SARS-CoV-2-specific TCRs that had been generated using the MIRA antigen-specificity platform. Breadth was defined as the fraction of unique TCRs that were SARS-CoV-2-associated, and depth was defined as the fraction of total T cells that were SARS-CoV-2-associated. Using the MIRA data, each spike-specific TCR was assigned both to the spike region to which the TCR was reactive and to a CD4 or CD8 class. Log10-transformed breadth and depth values were compared by one-way ANOVA with Sidak's multiple comparisons tests. Drawn from immuneACCESS, this table holds only the in-frame rearrangements with V and J called that TCRdb kept. Clones are partly lost; checked studies trace under half to an unresolved V gene and leave the rest unexplained. The V and J calls and clone size were taken over from that table, and D and trimming were inferred from the DNA. For this sample the table gives some 25,000 clones, of which approximately 86% were detected only once. The ten largest clones capture around 7.9% of the sample.

This sequence originates from an adult who received the AZD1222 COVID-19 vaccine. Sequencing was performed on peripheral blood, taken 28 days after the second AZD1222 dose. Recombination joined TRBV20-1 with TRBJ2-1, with TRBD2 as a weak D call on 6 bases. The bases read TGCAGTGCCAGACTAGACAATGAGCAGTTCTTC. It is translated as CSARLDNEQFF.